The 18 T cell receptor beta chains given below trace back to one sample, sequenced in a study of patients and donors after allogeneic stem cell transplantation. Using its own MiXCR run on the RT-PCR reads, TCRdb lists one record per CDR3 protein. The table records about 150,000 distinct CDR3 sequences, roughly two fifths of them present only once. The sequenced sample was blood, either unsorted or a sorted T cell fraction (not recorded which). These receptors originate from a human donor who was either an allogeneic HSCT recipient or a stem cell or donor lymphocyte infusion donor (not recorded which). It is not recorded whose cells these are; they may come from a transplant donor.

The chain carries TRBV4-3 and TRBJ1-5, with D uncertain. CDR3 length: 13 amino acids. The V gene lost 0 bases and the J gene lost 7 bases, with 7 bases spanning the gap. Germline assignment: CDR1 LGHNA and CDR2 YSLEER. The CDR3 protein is CASSQEPRQPQHF. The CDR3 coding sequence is TGCGCCAGCAGCCAAGAACCCCGCCAGCCCCAGCATTTT.

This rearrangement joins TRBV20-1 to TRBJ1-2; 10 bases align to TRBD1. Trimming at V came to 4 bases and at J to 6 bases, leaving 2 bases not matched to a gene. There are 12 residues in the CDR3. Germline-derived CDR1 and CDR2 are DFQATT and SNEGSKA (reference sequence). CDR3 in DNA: TGCAGTGCTATGGGACAGGGGAATGGCTACACCTTC. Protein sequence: CSAMGQGNGYTF.

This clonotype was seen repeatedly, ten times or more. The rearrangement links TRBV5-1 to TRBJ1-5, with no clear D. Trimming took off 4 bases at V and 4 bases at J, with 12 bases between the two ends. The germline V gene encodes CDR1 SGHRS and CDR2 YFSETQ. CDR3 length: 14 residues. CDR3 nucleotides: TGCGCCAGCAGCCCTGGGGTCCCTAATCAGCCCCAGCATTTT. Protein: CASSPGVPNQPQHF.

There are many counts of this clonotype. CDR3 protein: CASRKELTDYYGYTF. The CDR3 DNA follows: TGTGCCAGCAGGAAAGAACTGACGGATTACTATGGCTACACCTTC. The rearrangement links TRBV27 to TRBJ1-2; no definite D call. The germline V gene encodes CDR1 MNHEY and CDR2 SMNVEV (reference sequence). V lost 6 bases and J 3 bases, leaving 17 bases between the germline ends. This CDR3 is built from 15 residues.

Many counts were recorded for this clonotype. CDR3 DNA: TGTGCCAGCAGTTCGATAAGGATGAACACTGAAGCTTTCTTT. It yields the protein CASSSIRMNTEAFF. The chain combines TRBV27 with TRBJ1-1, with D uncertain. The CDR3 has 14 amino acids. With 4 bases removed from V and 0 bases from J, the gap between germline ends came to 9 bases. CDR1 MNHEY and CDR2 SMNVEV come from the germline V gene (reference sequence).

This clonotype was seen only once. The CDR3 DNA follows: TGTGCCACCGCGGGGGGGAACACAGATACGCAGTATTTT. Translating it yields CATAGGNTDTQYF. V gene TRBV6-5 combines with J gene TRBJ2-3, with 9 bases lining up with TRBD2. The CDR3 is made up of 13 amino acids. The germline V gene encodes CDR1 MNHEY and CDR2 SVGAGI. V lost 10 bases, J lost 2 bases, and 4 bases stayed unmatched.

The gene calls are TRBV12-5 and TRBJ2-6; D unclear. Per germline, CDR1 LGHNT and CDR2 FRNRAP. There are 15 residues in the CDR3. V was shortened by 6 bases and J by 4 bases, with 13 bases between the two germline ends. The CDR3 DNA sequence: TGTGCTAGTGGCGACCGACACGTCGGGGCCAACGTCCTGACTTTC. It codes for CASGDRHVGANVLTF.

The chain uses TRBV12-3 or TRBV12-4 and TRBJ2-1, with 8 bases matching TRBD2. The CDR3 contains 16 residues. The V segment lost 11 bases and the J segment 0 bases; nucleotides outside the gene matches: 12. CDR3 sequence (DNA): TGTGCCGTCTGGCGGGGGGCCCAGAGCTCCTACAATGAGCAGTTCTTC. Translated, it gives CAVWRGAQSSYNEQFF.

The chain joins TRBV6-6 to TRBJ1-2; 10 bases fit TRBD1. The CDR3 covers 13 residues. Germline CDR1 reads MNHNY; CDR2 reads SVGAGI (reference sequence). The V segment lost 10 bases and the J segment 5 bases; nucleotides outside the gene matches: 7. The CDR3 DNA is TGTGCCATAGGACAGGGGGGAGGGTATGGCTACACCTTC. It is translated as CAIGQGGGYGYTF.

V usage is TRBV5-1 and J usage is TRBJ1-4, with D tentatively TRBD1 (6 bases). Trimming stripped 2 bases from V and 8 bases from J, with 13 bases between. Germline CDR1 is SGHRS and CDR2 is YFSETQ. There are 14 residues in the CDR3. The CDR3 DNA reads TGCGCCAGCAGCTTTCGGGACAAAGACGAAAAACTGTTTTTT. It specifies CASSFRDKDEKLFF.

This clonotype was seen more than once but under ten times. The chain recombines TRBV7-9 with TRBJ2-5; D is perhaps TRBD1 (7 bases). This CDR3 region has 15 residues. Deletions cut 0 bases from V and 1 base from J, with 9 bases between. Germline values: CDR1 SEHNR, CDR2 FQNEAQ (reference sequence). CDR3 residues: CASSLAQGGQETQYF. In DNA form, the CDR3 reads TGTGCCAGCAGCTTAGCGCAGGGGGGCCAAGAGACCCAGTACTTC.

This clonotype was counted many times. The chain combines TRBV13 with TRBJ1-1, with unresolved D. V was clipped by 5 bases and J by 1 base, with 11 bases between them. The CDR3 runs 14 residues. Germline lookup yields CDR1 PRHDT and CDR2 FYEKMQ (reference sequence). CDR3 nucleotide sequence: TGTGCCAGCAGCCCAAGAACCACGAACACTGAAGCTTTCTTT. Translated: CASSPRTTNTEAFF.

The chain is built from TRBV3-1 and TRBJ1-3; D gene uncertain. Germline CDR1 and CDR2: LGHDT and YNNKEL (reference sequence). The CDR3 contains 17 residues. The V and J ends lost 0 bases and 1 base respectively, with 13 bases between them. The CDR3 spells CASSQDVRQASGNTIYF. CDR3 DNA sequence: TGTGCCAGCAGCCAAGATGTCCGCCAGGCATCTGGAAACACCATATATTTT.

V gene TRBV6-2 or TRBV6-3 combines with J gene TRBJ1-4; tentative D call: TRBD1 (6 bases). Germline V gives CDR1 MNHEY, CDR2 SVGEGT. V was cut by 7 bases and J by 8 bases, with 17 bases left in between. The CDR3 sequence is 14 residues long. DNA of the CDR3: TGTGCCAGCACCGCAGGGGAGGTTTACGAAAAACTGTTTTTT. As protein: CASTAGEVYEKLFF.

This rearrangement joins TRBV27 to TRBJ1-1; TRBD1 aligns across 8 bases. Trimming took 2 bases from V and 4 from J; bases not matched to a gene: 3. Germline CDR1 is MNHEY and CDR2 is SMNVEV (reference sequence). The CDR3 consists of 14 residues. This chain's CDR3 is CASSLRQGATEAFF. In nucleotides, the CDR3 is TGTGCCAGCAGTTTACGGCAGGGGGCCACTGAAGCTTTCTTT.

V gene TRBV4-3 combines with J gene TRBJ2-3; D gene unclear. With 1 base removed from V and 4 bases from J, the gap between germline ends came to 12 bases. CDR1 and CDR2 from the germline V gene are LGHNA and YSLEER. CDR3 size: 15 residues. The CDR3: CASSQVGHKADTQYF. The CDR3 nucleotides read TGCGCCAGCAGCCAAGTAGGGCATAAGGCAGATACGCAGTATTTT.

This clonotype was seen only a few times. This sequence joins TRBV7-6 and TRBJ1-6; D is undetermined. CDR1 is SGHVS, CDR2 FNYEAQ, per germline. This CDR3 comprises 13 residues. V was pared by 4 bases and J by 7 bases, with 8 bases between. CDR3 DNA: TGTGCCAGCAGCTCCTACATGAATTCACCCCTCCACTTT. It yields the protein CASSSYMNSPLHF.

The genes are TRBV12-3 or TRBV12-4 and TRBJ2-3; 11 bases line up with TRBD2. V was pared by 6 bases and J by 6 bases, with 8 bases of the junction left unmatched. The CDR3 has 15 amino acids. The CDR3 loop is CASSLSGGAWDTQYF. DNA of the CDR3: TGTGCCAGCAGCCTTAGCGGGGGGGCCTGGGATACGCAGTATTTT.